The next 21 T cell receptor beta chains were all read from a single sample in a study of beta chain features in type 1 diabetes. Notes on the study in general: All four CD4+ subsets of Type 1 diabetes patients contained TCRB CDR3s that were moderately but significantly shorter.

Expressed TCRB transcripts were sequenced because the entire RNA isolate underwent reverse transcription. Using immunoSEQ multiplex PCR, the repertoire was profiled, and TCRdb retains in-frame clones only, with some absent. The sample holds nearly 350,000 clones, roughly 8.8% seen once. Their antigens are not known. The sample was central memory CD4+ T cells from blood. These receptors came from a man aged 25-45 years with type 1 diabetes.

The chain has TRBV18 and TRBJ2-3, with D perhaps TRBD2 (6 bases). Germline V lookup: CDR1 KGHSH, CDR2 LQKENI. V dropped 0 bases and J dropped 8 bases, with 12 bases sitting between them. The CDR3 covers 14 residues. The CDR3, as DNA: TGTGCCAGCTCACCACCCGCGGGGTCAACTACGCAGTATTTT. Protein product: CASSPPAGSTTQYF.

This clone has just a few counts. The V call is TRBV29-1, the J call TRBJ2-3; TRBD1 agrees at 11 bases. Germline trimming cut 4 bases from V and 5 bases from J; bases unmatched to any gene: 8. There are 15 residues in the CDR3. Germline V lookup: CDR1 SQVTM, CDR2 ANQGSEA. The CDR3 DNA reads as TGCAGCGTTGCCCGGACAGGGGGCGCGGGAGATACGCAGTATTTT. It translates to CSVARTGGAGDTQYF.

The rearrangement uses TRBV25-1 and TRBJ1-6; D unclear. Trimming stripped 3 bases from V and 11 bases from J, with 8 bases between. The CDR3 loop spans 12 amino acids. Looked up from germline, CDR1 is MGHDK and CDR2 is SYGVNS. CDR3 in DNA: TGTGCCAGCAGTGATATGGGTGCACCCCTCCACTTT. The encoded protein is CASSDMGAPLHF.

The J gene is TRBJ1-1, the V gene TRBV28; D gene ambiguous. There are 13 residues in the CDR3. Germline lookup yields CDR1 MDHEN and CDR2 SYDVKM. With 4 bases removed from V and 0 bases from J, the gap between germline ends came to 6 bases. The CDR3: CASSWVVNTEAFF. CDR3 DNA sequence: TGTGCCAGCAGTTGGGTTGTGAACACTGAAGCTTTCTTT.

This clone has a count of ten or more. This chain connects TRBV5-1 to TRBJ2-6, with D hard to call. This CDR3 region has 13 residues. Germline lookup yields CDR1 SGHRS and CDR2 YFSETQ. Between the trimmed V and J ends, which lost 4 bases and 4 bases, there was a span of 6 bases. CDR3: CASSREGANVLTF. The CDR3 DNA sequence: TGCGCCAGCAGCAGGGAAGGGGCCAACGTCCTGACTTTC.

This clone was seen a few times. V is TRBV11-2 and J is TRBJ2-3, with unresolved D. Trimming removed 1 base at V and 0 bases at J, with 8 bases between. Germline V gives CDR1 SGHAT, CDR2 FQNNGV. The CDR3 is 15 amino acids. The CDR3: CASSLAGFSTDTQYF. In DNA form, the CDR3 reads TGTGCCAGCAGCTTAGCGGGTTTTAGCACAGATACGCAGTATTTT.

The chain employs TRBV6-6 and TRBJ2-5, with a possible D match to TRBD2 (5 bases). The CDR3 contains 12 residues. The V and J ends lost 5 bases and 2 bases respectively, with 6 bases between them. Germline V CDR1 and CDR2: MNHNY, SVGAGI (reference sequence). The chain's CDR3 is CASSGLQETQYF. CDR3 DNA sequence: TGTGCCAGCAGTGGACTTCAAGAGACCCAGTACTTC.

In this sample, this clone turned up a few times. The V gene is TRBV7-8, the J gene TRBJ2-7; maybe TRBD1 (6 bases). This CDR3 region has 15 residues. The germline V gene encodes CDR1 SGHVS and CDR2 FQNEAQ. V dropped 5 bases and J dropped 7 bases, with 21 bases sitting between them. As DNA, the CDR3 is TGTGCCAGCAGCCGCCGGACAGTCTCGTTGGATGAGCAGTACTTC. It encodes CASSRRTVSLDEQYF.

CDR3 amino acids: CASSSKGGTEAFF. The DNA for the CDR3 is TGTGCCAGCAGCTCAAAGGGGGGAACTGAAGCTTTCTTT. This chain links TRBV7-9 with TRBJ1-1; D is perhaps TRBD1 (6 bases). The germline V gene encodes CDR1 SEHNR and CDR2 FQNEAQ (reference sequence). The CDR3 extends over 13 amino acids. The ends were cut back, 4 bases at V and 5 bases at J, with 11 bases in the middle.

This clone occurred many times. One junction end disagrees with the germline gene, perhaps due to a read error. Here the CDR3 reads CASSLAGQTQETQYF. In nucleotides, the CDR3 is TGTGCTAGCAGCTTAGCCGGGCAGACGCAAGAGACCCAGTACTTC. The V gene is TRBV7-7, the J gene TRBJ2-5; no firm D call. The CDR3 has 15 residues. CDR1 is SSHAT and CDR2 is FNYEAQ in the germline V gene (reference sequence).

The rearrangement uses TRBV7-2 and TRBJ2-3; no reliable D call. CDR1 SGHTA and CDR2 FQGNSA come from the germline V gene. V was pared by 5 bases and J by 0 bases, with 12 bases between. CDR3 length: 15 residues. CDR3 amino acids: CASSQMQLSTDTQYF. The CDR3 bases are TGTGCCAGCAGCCAAATGCAGCTGAGCACAGATACGCAGTATTTT.

The chain carries TRBV30 and TRBJ2-5; 10 bases are shared with TRBD1. This CDR3 comprises 13 residues. V lost 3 bases to trimming and J lost 3 bases; unmatched junction nucleotides: 1. Per germline, CDR1 GTSNPN and CDR2 SVGIG (reference sequence). This CDR3 is CAWRGTGEETQYF. The CDR3 DNA sequence: TGTGCCTGGAGGGGGACAGGGGAAGAGACCCAGTACTTC. The full variable domain, completed using reference TRBV30 and TRBJ2-5, is SQTIHQWPATLVQPVGSPLSLECTVEGTSNPNLYWYRQAAGRGLQLLFYSVGIGQISSEVPQNLSASRPQDRQFILSSKKLLLSDSGFYLCAWRGTGEETQYFGPGTRLLVL.

This clone showed up just a few times. The V gene is TRBV12-5, the J gene TRBJ2-1; D is undetermined. Germline CDR1 LGHNT, CDR2 FRNRAP. The CDR3 loop spans 12 amino acids. The V end was cut by 7 bases, the J end by 4 bases, with 8 bases between. The CDR3 loop is CASDVGYNEQFF. DNA for the CDR3: TGTGCTAGTGATGTGGGATACAATGAGCAGTTCTTC.

The J gene is TRBJ2-2, the V gene TRBV6-5, with 7 positions matching TRBD2. This CDR3 comprises 13 residues. V shed 7 bases, J shed 8 bases, and the junction held 7 bases outside the gene matches. Per germline, CDR1 MNHEY and CDR2 SVGAGI. CDR3 region: CASTLRGEGELFF. The CDR3, as DNA: TGTGCCAGCACTCTACGGGGGGAAGGGGAGCTGTTTTTT.

The rearrangement joins TRBV6-5 to TRBJ1-2, with TRBD1 matching over 12 bases. The germline gives CDR1 MNHEY, CDR2 SVGAGI. J lost 3 bases, V lost 6 bases, and 5 bases had no gene match. This CDR3 is built from 15 residues. The CDR3 sequence is CASRSGTGGDYGYTF. The CDR3 region has the DNA TGTGCCAGCAGGTCAGGGACAGGGGGCGACTATGGCTACACCTTC.

The chain has TRBV5-1 and TRBJ2-1, with TRBD2 identical over 12 bases. This CDR3 comprises 18 residues. Germline V gene data show CDR1 as SGHRS and CDR2 as YFSETQ. Trimming cost V 4 bases and J 0 bases; bases outside gene matches: 8. The CDR3 nucleotides are TGCGCCAGCAGCGTGGGACTAGCGGGTGGAAGCTCCTACAATGAGCAGTTCTTC. Encoded protein: CASSVGLAGGSSYNEQFF.

The chain carries TRBV6-5 and TRBJ2-7, with 7 bases that match TRBD1. The germline CDR1 and CDR2 sequences are MNHEY and SVGAGI. The CDR3 runs 15 residues. With 0 bases clipped from V and 4 bases from J, the junction kept 6 bases outside the gene matches. This CDR3 is CASSYSSTGSYEQYF. For the CDR3, the DNA is TGTGCCAGCAGTTACTCGTCGACAGGGTCTTACGAGCAGTACTTC.

This clone was counted only a few times. The chain combines TRBV18 with TRBJ1-4; D is possibly TRBD1 (5 bases). CDR1 is KGHSH, CDR2 LQKENI, per germline. The CDR3 runs 17 residues. Trimming removed 2 bases at V and 1 base at J, with 14 bases between. Written as DNA, the CDR3 is TGTGCCAGCTCACCAATGGAGGGGAAGGGAACTAATGAAAAACTGTTTTTT. Protein sequence: CASSPMEGKGTNEKLFF.

With respect to this clone: This may be a read error, as it is one base from a much larger clone. Different DNA sequences within this sample yield the same CDR3. The V call is TRBV18, the J call TRBJ2-3; D remains unclear. The V and J ends lost 4 bases and 1 base respectively, with 6 bases between them. There are 13 residues in the CDR3. The germline gives CDR1 KGHSH, CDR2 LQKENI. This CDR3 is CASSLPGTDTQYF. CDR3 DNA sequence: TGTGCCAGCTCACTACCCGGCACAGATACGCAGTATTTT.

The chain employs TRBV30 and TRBJ1-5; D is unclear. Trimming stripped 1 base from V and 3 bases from J, with 7 bases between. The germline CDR1 and CDR2 sequences are GTSNPN and SVGIG (reference sequence). CDR3 size: 13 residues. For the CDR3, the DNA is TGTGCCTGGAGTGGACTGATCAATCAGCCCCAGCATTTT. This translates into CAWSGLINQPQHF.

A word on this clone: The same CDR3 also results from other DNA sequences found in this sample. The CDR3 coding sequence is TGTGCCAGCAGCGATGGGACAGGGGTGAACTATGGCTACACCTTC. It encodes CASSDGTGVNYGYTF. The rearrangement uses TRBV2 and TRBJ1-2; 10 bases fit TRBD1. The CDR3 is 15 residues long. Trimming took 6 bases from V and 2 from J; bases not matched to a gene: 6. In germline, CDR1 is SNHLY, CDR2 FYNNEI.